These 21 T cell receptor beta chains originate from one sample sequenced in a study of cytomegalovirus exposure and HLA in healthy donors. The study ran its PCR with 60 Vbeta and 13 Jbeta primers. Repertoires were generated with immunoSEQ multiplex PCR, while TCRdb's copy carries only in-frame clones and drops some. The sample lists some 100,000 clones, around 82% occurring once. The sample taken for sequencing was PBMCs. All receptors come from a woman between 45 and 60 years old in good health and CMV-seropositive.

The rearrangement uses TRBV29-1 and TRBJ1-2; maybe TRBD1 (6 bases). The CDR3 is 14 residues long. V was cut by 6 bases and J by 2 bases, with 16 bases left in between. From germline, CDR1 is SQVTM and CDR2 ANQGSEA. The CDR3 reads CSVVPGQPNYGYTF. CDR3 sequence (DNA): TGCAGCGTAGTTCCCGGACAGCCAAACTATGGCTACACCTTC.

The chain employs TRBV2 and TRBJ2-1; a weak D match, TRBD2 (6 bases). With 4 bases removed from V and 4 bases from J, the gap between germline ends came to 20 bases. The germline V gene encodes CDR1 SNHLY and CDR2 FYNNEI. The CDR3 runs 17 residues. The CDR3 loop is CASSGDGGGEGYNEQFF. The CDR3 bases are TGTGCCAGCAGTGGGGATGGGGGAGGTGAGGGATACAATGAGCAGTTCTTC. Complete variable domain (other parts from reference TRBV2 and TRBJ2-1): EPEVTQTPSHQVTQMGQEVILRCVPISNHLYFYWYRQILGQKVEFLVSFYNNEISEKSEIFDDQFSVERPDGSNFTLKIRSTKLEDSAMYFCASSGDGGGEGYNEQFFGPGTRLTVL.

The V and J genes are TRBV11-2 and TRBJ1-1; the D is unclear. This CDR3 spans 13 amino acids. Germline V gives CDR1 SGHAT, CDR2 FQNNGV. V lost 0 bases, J lost 5 bases, and 7 bases lay in between. The CDR3 spells CASSLDAGTEAFF. The CDR3 region has the DNA TGTGCCAGCAGCTTAGATGCGGGGACTGAAGCTTTCTTT.

The chain has TRBV4-1 and TRBJ2-5; 7 bases map to TRBD2. The J call may be faulty, since TRBJ2-7 better matches the DNA end. Germline assignment: CDR1 MGHRA and CDR2 YSYEKL. The CDR3 runs 14 residues. CDR3 residues: CASSAPGTTYEQYF. As DNA, the CDR3 is TGCGCCAGCAGCGCCCCCGGGACTACCTACGAGCAGTACTTC.

The chain joins TRBV19 to TRBJ1-2; perhaps TRBD1 as D (5 bases). V gave up 7 bases and J gave up 5 bases, with 14 bases separating them. The CDR3 is 13 amino acids. CDR1 and CDR2 from the germline V gene are LNHDA and SQIVND (reference sequence). CDR3 sequence (DNA): TGTGCCAGTAATGGACACCTCTCTTATGGCTACACCTTC. It is translated as CASNGHLSYGYTF.

In this sample, this clone turned up once. The J gene is TRBJ1-2, the V gene TRBV30; 9 bases line up with TRBD1. This CDR3 is 13 amino acids long. From germline, CDR1 is GTSNPN and CDR2 SVGIG (reference sequence). J was trimmed by 7 bases and V by 3 bases; bases with no gene match: 6. This CDR3 is CAWSTGGTRGYTF. The CDR3 nucleotides are TGTGCCTGGAGCACAGGGGGCACACGTGGCTACACCTTC.

The chain employs TRBV13 and TRBJ1-2; D is undetermined. Germline CDR1 is PRHDT and CDR2 is FYEKMQ (reference sequence). CDR3 size: 14 residues. V was trimmed by 5 bases and J by 1 base, leaving 11 bases between them. The CDR3 nucleotides are TGTGCCAGCAGCATCAGGCGTCGTAACTATGGCTACACCTTC. Translated, it gives CASSIRRRNYGYTF. The whole variable domain, filled in from reference TRBV13 and TRBJ1-2, reads AAGVIQSPRHLIKEKRETATLKCYPIPRHDTVYWYQQGPGQDPQFLISFYEKMQSDKGSIPDRFSAQQFSDYHSELNMSSLELGDSALYFCASSIRRRNYGYTFGSGTRLTVV.

The chain uses TRBV11-2 and TRBJ1-2, with TRBD1 matching 11 bases. The germline CDR1 and CDR2 sequences are SGHAT and FQNNGV. The CDR3 sequence is 14 residues long. The V segment lost 5 bases and the J segment 4 bases; nucleotides outside the gene matches: 3. For the CDR3, the DNA is TGTGCCAGCAGCCCAGGGACAGGGGGCTATGGCTACACCTTC. The encoded protein is CASSPGTGGYGYTF.

This clone is a singleton in its sample. The chain carries TRBV5-4 and TRBJ1-1; 7 nucleotides align to TRBD1. J lost 6 bases, V lost 3 bases, and 5 bases had no gene match. The CDR3 consists of 13 residues. Germline values: CDR1 SGHNT, CDR2 YYREEE (reference sequence). The CDR3 here is CASSSTGTSEAFF. As DNA, the CDR3 is TGTGCCAGCAGCTCGACAGGGACTTCTGAAGCTTTCTTT.

This clone was seen more than once but under ten times. The J gene is TRBJ1-1, the V gene TRBV18; TRBD1 is a possible D gene (5 bases). Germline CDR1 and CDR2: KGHSH and LQKENI. This CDR3 is 14 amino acids long. V was pared by 3 bases and J by 8 bases, with 16 bases between. Here the CDR3 DNA reads TGTGCCAGCTCACCGACAGACTCCGGAGTAGAAGCTTTCTTT. It yields the protein CASSPTDSGVEAFF.

V gene TRBV11-3 combines with J gene TRBJ1-1; D call uncertain. Looked up from germline, CDR1 is SGHNT and CDR2 is YENEEA. V shed 10 bases and J shed 0 bases, with 33 bases lying between them. CDR3 length equals 20 residues. The CDR3 spells CAITHLPPGEKLGVNTEAFF. The DNA for the CDR3 is TGTGCCATCACCCACCTACCCCCCGGGGAGAAATTAGGAGTGAACACTGAAGCTTTCTTT. Full variable domain (rest looked up from reference TRBV11-3 and TRBJ1-1): EAGVVQSPRYKIIEKKQPVAFWCNPISGHNTLYWYLQNLGQGPELLIRYENEEAVDDSQLPKDRFSAERLKGVDSTLKIQPAELGDSAVYLCAITHLPPGEKLGVNTEAFFGQGTRLTVV.

The chain couples TRBV29-1 to TRBJ2-2, with a weak D call TRBD2 (6 bases). CDR3 size: 13 residues. Per germline, CDR1 SQVTM and CDR2 ANQGSEA. The V end lost 3 bases, the J end lost 1 base, and 6 bases lay between the germline ends. The CDR3 coding sequence is TGCAGCGTTGACGGGGGGAACACCGGGGAGCTGTTTTTT. Protein sequence: CSVDGGNTGELFF.

This rearrangement joins TRBV6-6 to TRBJ2-1; 7 nucleotides align to TRBD2. The CDR3 sequence is 15 residues long. Per the germline V gene, CDR1 is MNHNY and CDR2 is SVGAGI (reference sequence). Unmatched junction bases numbered 15, after V lost 7 bases and J lost 9 bases. The CDR3 region has the DNA TGTGCCAGCACCTGGGAGGGGAGTCCGGCTCGTGAGCAGTTCTTC. The encoded protein is CASTWEGSPAREQFF.

The chain has TRBV9 and TRBJ2-5; 8 positions match TRBD2. V was pared by 0 bases and J by 5 bases, with 6 bases of the junction left unmatched. Germline V gene lookup returns CDR1 SGDLS and CDR2 YYNGEE. This CDR3 has 15 amino acids. This chain's CDR3 is CASSVVAGGGETQYF. The CDR3 DNA sequence: TGTGCCAGCAGCGTAGTTGCGGGGGGAGGCGAGACCCAGTACTTC. The full variable domain, in which reference TRBV9 and TRBJ2-5 provide the parts outside the CDR3, is DSGVTQTPKHLITATGQRVTLRCSPRSGDLSVYWYQQSLDQGLQFLIQYYNGEERAKGNILERFSAQQFPDLHSELNLSSLELGDSALYFCASSVVAGGGETQYFGPGTRLLVL.

This clone was found a few times. The chain combines TRBV2 with TRBJ2-2; 9 bases are a match to TRBD2. This CDR3 contains 17 residues. Per germline, CDR1 SNHLY and CDR2 FYNNEI. V trimming: 6 bases; J trimming: 5 bases; junction bases outside the gene matches: 13. The CDR3 is CASSHPSAGGTTGELFF. CDR3 DNA sequence: TGTGCCAGCAGCCATCCCTCAGCGGGAGGAACTACCGGGGAGCTGTTTTTT.

This clone was seen only a few times. The CDR3 is CASSQGANTGELFF. In DNA, the CDR3 is TGTGCCAGCTCACAGGGAGCGAACACCGGGGAGCTGTTTTTT. V gene TRBV27 combines with J gene TRBJ2-2, with D tentatively TRBD1 (6 bases). The germline gives CDR1 MNHEY, CDR2 SMNVEV (reference sequence). V lost 8 bases and J 0 bases, leaving 10 bases between the germline ends. The CDR3 runs to 14 residues.

This clone was counted once. This chain connects TRBV5-1 to TRBJ2-1, with 11 bases identical to TRBD1. The CDR3 totals 16 residues. Germline CDR1 reads SGHRS; CDR2 reads YFSETQ. The junction had 6 bases not matched to a gene; V was cut back by 0 bases and J by 7 bases. The CDR3 DNA follows: TGCGCCAGCAGCTTGGCCTTAGGACAGGGGGCTAATGAGCAGTTCTTC. Amino acid sequence: CASSLALGQGANEQFF. The full variable domain, rest sourced from reference TRBV5-1 and TRBJ2-1, is KAGVTQTPRYLIKTRGQQVTLSCSPISGHRSVSWYQQTPGQGLQFLFEYFSETQRNKGNFPGRFSGRQFSNSRSEMNVSTLELGDSALYLCASSLALGQGANEQFFGPGTRLTVL.

This clone was picked up a small number of times. The chain is built from TRBV18 and TRBJ2-7, with D uncertain. Per the germline V gene, CDR1 is KGHSH and CDR2 is LQKENI. V lost 3 bases to trimming and J lost 6 bases, with 15 bases between them. CDR3 length equals 14 residues. CDR3 sequence reads: CASSPRNRPVEQYF. The CDR3, as DNA: TGTGCCAGCTCACCTCGAAACAGACCCGTCGAGCAGTACTTC.

The chain couples TRBV5-1 to TRBJ2-7; no definite D call. Per the germline V gene, CDR1 is SGHRS and CDR2 is YFSETQ. There are 15 residues in the CDR3. Trimming removed 2 bases from V and 0 bases from J, with 12 bases in between. The CDR3 bases are TGCGCCAGCAGCTTTCGCAGAGACACCTCCTACGAGCAGTACTTC. Amino acids: CASSFRRDTSYEQYF.

The J gene is TRBJ2-1, the V gene TRBV5-5; TRBD2 might be the D (6 bases). CDR1 is SGHKS and CDR2 is YYEKEE in the germline V gene (reference sequence). The CDR3 covers 16 residues. Trimming removed 4 bases at V and 7 bases at J, with 21 bases between. Here the CDR3 reads CASSRDVGLRENEQFF. As DNA, the CDR3 is TGTGCCAGCAGCCGAGATGTAGGTCTCCGGGAGAATGAGCAGTTCTTC.

The chain carries TRBV2 and TRBJ1-2; 9 bases fit TRBD1. The CDR3 contains 14 residues. Trimming removed 1 base from V and 10 bases from J; junction bases left unmatched: 7. CDR1 is SNHLY, CDR2 FYNNEI, per germline. CDR3 nucleotides: TGTGCCAGCAGTGAAGGAGGGACAGGGACTGCCTACACCTTC. It specifies CASSEGGTGTAYTF.